The T cell receptor beta chain described here comes from a study of cytomegalovirus exposure and HLA in healthy donors. This CDR3 region has 15 residues. From germline, CDR1 is SGHTA and CDR2 FQGTGA. V was trimmed by 3 bases and J by 9 bases, leaving 18 bases between them. Both 60 Vbeta primers and 13 Jbeta primers went into the PCR. Using immunoSEQ multiplex PCR, the repertoire was profiled, and TCRdb retains in-frame clones only, with some absent. The profile covers some 160,000 clones, with about 88% appearing a single time and nearly 2% taken by the ten largest. The source of this sequence is a woman younger than 30 in good health and CMV-seronegative. The source material was PBMCs. The V call is TRBV7-3, the J call TRBJ2-1; weak D call: TRBD2 (6 bases). The CDR3 DNA sequence: TGTGCCAGCAGCTTGGTCGGCGGGATTAGAGGTGAGCAGTTCTTC. Protein product: CASSLVGGIRGEQFF.